This entry lists 20 T cell receptor beta chains sequenced from one sample in a study of shared clonotypes between healthy human individuals (dated by TCRdb to about 2020). Library method: the immunoSEQ multiplex PCR assay. The clones in this table, taken by TCRdb from immuneACCESS, are in-frame only. Not every clone is retained; where verified, under half of the shortfall comes from an unresolved V gene, and the cause of the rest is unknown. Here the sample has approximately 2.1 million clones; more than 85% occur a single time. The ten largest clones take up 0.39% of the sample. The sequenced sample was naive CD4+ T cells from PBMCs. The intended sense of this specimen's cell subset or site label: CD45RA+ positively selected. The receptors shown here come from a man in his late teens or twenties in good health. Some clones in this sample may be carry-over from other donors' samples.

This clone was observed a few times. The chain combines TRBV11-2 with TRBJ1-2; D gene unclear. The CDR3 has 12 amino acids. The ends were cut back, 6 bases at V and 5 bases at J, with 10 bases in the middle. CDR1 SGHAT and CDR2 FQNNGV come from the germline V gene. In nucleotides, the CDR3 is TGTGCCAGCAGGCGAGTTGGATATGGCTACACCTTC. Residues: CASRRVGYGYTF.

Details on this clone: Different DNA sequences within this sample yield the same CDR3. The chain employs TRBV5-1 and TRBJ2-5; 7 bases agree with TRBD2. The V gene's germline CDR1 is SGHRS and CDR2 YFSETQ. This CDR3 region has 13 residues. J lost 2 bases, V lost 5 bases, and 3 bases had no gene match. The CDR3 reads CASSPGGQETQYF. The CDR3 DNA reads TGCGCCAGCAGTCCCGGGGGGCAAGAGACCCAGTACTTC.

The V gene is TRBV18, the J gene TRBJ2-7; 13 bases fit TRBD2. Germline-derived CDR1 and CDR2 are KGHSH and LQKENI. V gave up 3 bases and J gave up 6 bases; unmatched junction bases: 8. The CDR3 sequence is 16 residues long. This chain's CDR3 is CASSPPGLAGLGEQYF. In DNA, the CDR3 is TGTGCCAGCTCACCGCCGGGACTAGCGGGATTGGGCGAGCAGTACTTC. Drawing the rest from reference TRBV18 and TRBJ2-7, the complete variable domain is NAGVMQNPRHLVRRRGQEARLRCSPMKGHSHVYWYRQLPEEGLKFMVYLQKENIIDESGMPKERFSAEFPKEGPSILRIQQVVRGDSAAYFCASSPPGLAGLGEQYFGPGTRLTVT.

The gene calls are TRBV29-1 and TRBJ2-7; 7 positions match TRBD1. Per germline, CDR1 SQVTM and CDR2 ANQGSEA. The CDR3 is 13 amino acids. Germline trimming cut 3 bases from V and 1 base from J; bases unmatched to any gene: 3. The chain's CDR3 is CSVDSGGSYEQYF. Written as DNA, the CDR3 is TGCAGCGTTGATTCAGGGGGTTCCTACGAGCAGTACTTC.

The genes are TRBV28 and TRBJ1-2, with D tentatively TRBD1 (5 bases). Trimming stripped 4 bases from V and 2 bases from J, with 17 bases between. CDR1 and CDR2 from the germline V gene are MDHEN and SYDVKM. The CDR3 length is 16 residues. The CDR3 DNA is TGTGCCAGCAGTTCCCCCGCATTCTCAGGGAACTATGGCTACACCTTC. This translates into CASSSPAFSGNYGYTF.

V usage is TRBV4-1 and J usage is TRBJ1-2; D might be TRBD1 (5 bases). Trimming shortened V by 2 bases and J by 9 bases, and 40 bases separated the two germline ends. This CDR3 spans 22 amino acids. The V gene's germline CDR1 is MGHRA and CDR2 YSYEKL. The CDR3 region has the DNA TGCGCCAGCAGCCAACCACGGGGAGGGTGGCGCCAAACTGAGGGGAGAAGTCCGAGCTACACCTTC. Protein: CASSQPRGGWRQTEGRSPSYTF.

This clone appeared once. The V and J genes are TRBV15 and TRBJ1-2, with D uncertain. Germline assignment: CDR1 LNHNV and CDR2 YYDKDF (reference sequence). The length of the CDR3 is 15 residues. V gave up 3 bases and J gave up 4 bases, with 15 bases separating them. The CDR3 loop reads CATSRGRREGYGYTF. CDR3 bases: TGTGCCACCAGCAGGGGTCGGAGGGAGGGCTATGGCTACACCTTC.

This chain links TRBV7-8 with TRBJ2-1; perhaps TRBD2 as D (5 bases). From germline, CDR1 is SGHVS and CDR2 FQNEAQ. The CDR3 loop spans 19 amino acids. Trimming removed 4 bases from V and 0 bases from J, with 22 bases in between. CDR3 nucleotide sequence: TGTGCCAGCAGCTCGAGGGCCCCCAAGGCCTCAAACTCCTACAATGAGCAGTTCTTC. This gives the protein CASSSRAPKASNSYNEQFF.

The chain recombines TRBV7-2 with TRBJ2-5, with D possibly being TRBD1 (6 bases). The CDR3 is made up of 15 amino acids. Between the trimmed V and J ends, which lost 5 bases and 3 bases, there was a span of 16 bases. Germline V gives CDR1 SGHTA, CDR2 FQGNSA. The CDR3 DNA reads as TGTGCCAGCAGCCCATCTTACCCAGGGGAAGAGACCCAGTACTTC. Translating gives CASSPSYPGEETQYF.

The chain uses TRBV10-3 and TRBJ2-1; 10 nucleotides line up with TRBD2. The J segment lost 7 bases and the V segment lost 4 bases, leaving 10 bases of the junction unmatched. The CDR3 is made up of 16 amino acids. Germline CDR1 and CDR2: ENHRY and SYGVKD. The CDR3 loop is CAISALLAGASNEQFF. The CDR3, as DNA: TGTGCCATCAGTGCCCTCCTAGCGGGAGCTTCTAATGAGCAGTTCTTC.

Remarks on this clone: The same CDR3 is also encoded by other DNA sequences in this sample. J is TRBJ2-1 and V is TRBV5-4, with D perhaps TRBD2 (5 bases). Germline V gene sequence: CDR1 SGHNT, CDR2 YYREEE (reference sequence). Trimming removed 4 bases at V and 1 base at J, with 12 bases between. The CDR3 is 15 amino acids. The CDR3 reads CASSPTSGSYNEQFF. The CDR3 region has the DNA TGTGCCAGCAGCCCTACTAGTGGGTCCTACAATGAGCAGTTCTTC.

The chain recombines TRBV7-2 with TRBJ1-1; D unresolved. Germline CDR1 reads SGHTA; CDR2 reads FQGNSA. This CDR3 spans 13 amino acids. Trimming removed 3 bases from V and 6 bases from J, with 11 bases in between. CDR3 DNA sequence: TGTGCCAGCAGCTTTCCTGGTCGGGCTGAAGCTTTCTTT. Translating it yields CASSFPGRAEAFF.

This clone appeared once. The genes are TRBV9 and TRBJ1-4; D is possibly TRBD1 (5 bases). Trimming shortened V by 4 bases and J by 7 bases, and 17 bases separated the two germline ends. CDR1 and CDR2 (germline): SGDLS, YYNGEE. The CDR3 spans 15 residues. The CDR3 region has the DNA TGTGCCAGCAGCCCCTTTGGGGCTTCTGGTGAAAAACTGTTTTTT. It yields the protein CASSPFGASGEKLFF.

The chain is built from TRBV30 and TRBJ1-2; D not resolved. V was clipped by 5 bases and J by 7 bases, with 20 bases between them. CDR1 and CDR2 (germline): GTSNPN, SVGIG (reference sequence). CDR3 length equals 14 residues. In DNA form, the CDR3 reads TGTGCCTGGGGGCAATCAGATCCGGCAAGTGGCTACACCTTC. Translated: CAWGQSDPASGYTF.

This chain joins TRBV30 and TRBJ1-2; TRBD1 aligns across 8 bases. The CDR3 has 13 amino acids. Germline-derived CDR1 and CDR2 are GTSNPN and SVGIG (reference sequence). Trimming took 7 bases from V and 5 from J; bases not matched to a gene: 9. The CDR3 loop is CAFSGRGLYGYTF. Here the CDR3 DNA reads TGTGCCTTTTCGGGCAGGGGGCTTTATGGCTACACCTTC.

This clone was seen once. CDR3 loop: CASSSHRGLETQYF. Here the CDR3 DNA reads TGTGCCAGTAGTAGTCACAGGGGGCTGGAGACCCAGTACTTC. The chain has TRBV19 and TRBJ2-5, with 9 bases aligning to TRBD1. V shed 4 bases, J shed 5 bases, and the junction held 5 bases outside the gene matches. The CDR3 is 14 residues long. Per the germline V gene, CDR1 is LNHDA and CDR2 is SQIVND (reference sequence).

The rearrangement joins TRBV7-8 to TRBJ2-5, with 7 bases that match TRBD1. The germline V gene has CDR1 SGHVS and CDR2 FQNEAQ. The V segment lost 0 bases and the J segment 5 bases; nucleotides outside the gene matches: 9. The CDR3 sequence is 16 residues long. This CDR3 reads CASSLAGAGGRETQYF. In DNA, the CDR3 is TGTGCCAGCAGCTTAGCGGGCGCAGGGGGACGGGAGACCCAGTACTTC.

The chain links TRBV11-3 to TRBJ2-2; D ambiguous. Germline-derived CDR1 and CDR2 are SGHNT and YENEEA. The CDR3 is 16 amino acids. V was pared by 4 bases and J by 1 base, with 13 bases between. The CDR3 DNA reads TGTGCCAGCAGCTCAACTCCCGCCGGGAACACCGGGGAGCTGTTTTTT. Its protein product is CASSSTPAGNTGELFF.

As DNA, the CDR3 is TGTGCCAGCACCCGAATCCAAGGAGAGACCCAGTACTTC. It yields the protein CASTRIQGETQYF. This chain connects TRBV6-6 to TRBJ2-5; D uncertain. CDR1 and CDR2 from the germline V gene are MNHNY and SVGAGI (reference sequence). V was shortened by 7 bases and J by 4 bases, with 13 bases between the two germline ends. This CDR3 has 13 residues.

The rearrangement joins TRBV7-9 to TRBJ2-2; D gene ambiguous. Trimming cost V 5 bases and J 1 base, with 2 bases left between them. Germline assignment: CDR1 SEHNR and CDR2 FQNEAQ (reference sequence). The CDR3 spans 12 residues. The CDR3 DNA sequence: TGTGCCAGCAGCAAGAACACCGGGGAGCTGTTTTTT. Amino acids: CASSKNTGELFF.